This TCR beta chain stems from a study of cytomegalovirus exposure and HLA in healthy donors. PCR was performed using 60 Vbeta and 13 Jbeta primers. Clones were sequenced by immunoSEQ multiplex PCR, and TCRdb holds only the in-frame ones, with some missing. The table has roughly 180,000 clones, approximately 85% seen once; the top ten hold around a tenth. V lost 6 bases to trimming and J lost 1 base; unmatched junction nucleotides: 6. CDR1 SNHLY and CDR2 FYNNEI come from the germline V gene. CDR3 length: 15 amino acids. The receptor was isolated from a young man in good health and CMV-seropositive. The source material was PBMCs. The chain carries TRBV2 and TRBJ1-5, with 7 bases identical to TRBD1. This chain's CDR3 is CASSPPTGSNQPQHF. The CDR3, as DNA: TGTGCCAGCAGCCCCCCGACAGGGAGCAATCAGCCCCAGCATTTT.